Listed below are T cell receptor beta chains from one sample, sequenced in a study of cytomegalovirus exposure and HLA in healthy donors. Some clones are missing from TCRdb's copy, which holds only in-frame ones; the method was immunoSEQ multiplex PCR. The sample lists some 170,000 clones, around 85% occurring once. The sequencing sample was made of PBMCs. These receptor sequences come from a woman younger than 45 in good health and CMV-seronegative. Both conserved end residues are trimmed from each CDR3. Each record gives: J gene, V gene, CDR3 protein.

TRBJ1-1 TRBV27 ASSANRGWNTEAF
TRBJ1-4 TRBV19 ASSMVGRKLF
TRBJ1-5 TRBV6-1 ASSEVGPGEVYQPQH
TRBJ1-2 TRBV6-1 ASSDHLQRRAGNYGYT
TRBJ2-7 TRBV7-2 ASSLGAGGFSYEQY
TRBJ1-3 TRBV10-3 AISEGQHGNTIY
TRBJ1-1 TRBV6-6 ASSYRDRTEAF
TRBJ2-7 TRBV7-9 ASSLASGGDYEQY
TRBJ2-7 TRBV10-1 ASSTGSSYEQY
TRBJ1-1 TRBV9 ASSVRQGGRGLTEAF
TRBJ2-7 TRBV27 ASSFFGASGSHEQY
TRBJ1-6 TRBV27 ASSLSGRTSPLH
NA TRBV27 ASRDRTYEQY
TRBJ2-3 TRBV18 ASSRQGGVGTDTQY
TRBJ2-7 TRBV28 ASSLRGDYEQY
TRBJ2-2 TRBV30 AWSQKNTGELF
TRBJ2-7 TRBV10-3 AISESLEQY
TRBJ2-5 TRBV5-6 ASSLGSSGTGGETQY
TRBJ2-1 TRBV7-9 ASSLVGVDHEQF
TRBJ1-3 TRBV30 ACGAGTGRGAGNTIY
TRBJ2-5 TRBV5-6 ASSLGRGQKETQY
TRBJ1-4 TRBV13 ASRPWFGQGNEKLF
TRBJ2-1 TRBV2 ASCGENNEQF
TRBJ2-5 TRBV27 ASRPRREPGETQY
TRBJ2-3 TRBV27 ASNIAGTDTQY
TRBJ2-1 TRBV7-2 ASSLRWGGNEQF
TRBJ2-1 TRBV5-6 ASSLWRRSYNEQF
TRBJ1-2 TRBV6-5 ASRRQGQTGYT
TRBJ2-5 TRBV30 AWMRTGLRGEQY
TRBJ1-4 TRBV7-9 SSSSRNVELF
TRBJ2-1 TRBV4-1 ASTGSGTGWNEQF
TRBJ2-6 TRBV5-1 ATRQAPGANVLT
TRBJ1-6 TRBV11-2 ASSSRRPYNSPLH
TRBJ1-4 TRBV29-1 SVGPTRGLHEKLF
TRBJ2-1 TRBV27 ASSLFPGLAGGSYNEQF
TRBJ1-1 TRBV6-1 ASTDGVTEAF
TRBJ2-2 TRBV14 ASSHRAKAGELF
TRBJ1-2 TRBV5-5 ATRQGEVYGYT
TRBJ2-7 TRBV5-1 ASRGQAEGYEQY